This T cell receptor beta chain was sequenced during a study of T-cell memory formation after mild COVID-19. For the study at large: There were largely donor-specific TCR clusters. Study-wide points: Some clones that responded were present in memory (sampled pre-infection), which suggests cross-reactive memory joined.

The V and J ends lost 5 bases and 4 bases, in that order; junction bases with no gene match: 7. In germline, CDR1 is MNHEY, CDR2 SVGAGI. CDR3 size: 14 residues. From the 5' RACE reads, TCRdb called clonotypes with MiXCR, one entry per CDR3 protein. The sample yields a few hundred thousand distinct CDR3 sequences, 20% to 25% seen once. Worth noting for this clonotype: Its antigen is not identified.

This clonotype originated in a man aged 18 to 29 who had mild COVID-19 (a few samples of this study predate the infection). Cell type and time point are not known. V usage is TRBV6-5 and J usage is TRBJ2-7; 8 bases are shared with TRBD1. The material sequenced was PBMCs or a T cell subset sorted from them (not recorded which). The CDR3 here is CASSAGQEYYEQYF. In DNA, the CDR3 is TGTGCCAGCAGTGCGGGACAGGAGTATTACGAGCAGTACTTC.